A selection of T cell receptor beta chains follows, all from one sample in a study of blood T cell repertoires in COVID-19. Sequencing used immunoSEQ multiplex PCR; TCRdb keeps in-frame clones, though not all of them. The table has about 120,000 clones, approximately 83% seen once. The material sequenced was peripheral blood. All receptors come from a man in his sixties with acute or convalescent COVID-19. Both conserved end residues are trimmed from each CDR3. The D gene is left open where the match is weak. Clone size, where shown, is once, few, many, or a class for clones that have expanded.

v_call	cdr3_length	d_call	j_call	clone_size	cdr3_aa
TRBV7-3	13	-	TRBJ2-2	few	ASRPAGSLTGELF
TRBV7-9	12	TRBD1	TRBJ2-3	-	ASSLGQSTDTQY
TRBV12-5	12	-	TRBJ2-5	-	ASGLGGGGETQY
TRBV30	8	-	TRBJ1-2	-	AWSSVGYT
TRBV24-1	14	TRBD1	TRBJ1-5	-	ATSAATGGDNQPQH
TRBV27	12	TRBD1	TRBJ2-1	medium-sized	ASSDRDSYNEQF
TRBV5-1	14	TRBD1	TRBJ1-2	-	ASSLGGTGSYYGYT
TRBV12-3/TRBV12-4	11	-	TRBJ2-1	few	ASSDQGFHEQF
TRBV28	12	-	TRBJ2-7	-	ASSGAGGTYEQY
TRBV4-1	14	-	TRBJ1-3	-	ASSQDLRGFGNTIY
TRBV5-1	13	TRBD1	TRBJ2-7	-	ASSSRQGGNYEQY
TRBV29-1	11	-	TRBJ2-3	-	SVLLFSTDTQY
TRBV7-9	14	TRBD2	TRBJ2-5	once	ASSLWSGNNQETQY
TRBV7-3	12	TRBD1	TRBJ1-1	once	ASSLQGGSAEAF
TRBV24-1	15	TRBD1	TRBJ1-5	-	ATSDPRTGTQNQPQH
TRBV9	14	-	TRBJ2-2	few	ASSVLVQPRTGELF
TRBV5-1	11	-	TRBJ1-2	-	ASSPDITAGYT
TRBV10-2	12	-	TRBJ2-1	once	ASSELRAANEQF
TRBV18	14	TRBD1	TRBJ1-2	once	ASSPNVDRGRGGYT
TRBV18	17	TRBD1	TRBJ1-2	-	ASSPTMDLTGQANYGYT
TRBV30	11	-	TRBJ1-4	-	AGAGLSNEKLF
TRBV27	13	-	TRBJ1-2	-	ASSLLANLNYGYT
TRBV9	12	-	TRBJ1-3	-	ASSATVGGQMPL
TRBV5-1	10	-	TRBJ1-2	-	ASSAGHYGYT
TRBV3-1/TRBV3-2	10	-	TRBJ2-2	few	ASSPTSGELF
TRBV11-2	16	TRBD2	TRBJ2-1	-	ASSHPMTGTSGRNEQF
TRBV5-1	13	TRBD1	TRBJ1-6	-	ASSLGTGANSPLH
TRBV4-1	14	TRBD1	TRBJ1-3	-	ASSQEGTGSGNTIY
TRBV7-9	12	TRBD1	TRBJ2-7	-	ASSPGQGAYEQY
TRBV29-1	13	TRBD2	TRBJ2-1	-	SVEGLAGYIDEQF
TRBV4-1	13	TRBD2	TRBJ2-1	-	ASSISGTWGNEQF
TRBV5-1	12	-	TRBJ1-2	-	ASSLAGWGLGYT
TRBV29-1	11	-	TRBJ1-1	-	SVGKQVNTEAF
TRBV10-2	12	TRBD2	TRBJ2-2	-	ATTKLAGTGELF
TRBV29-1	10	-	TRBJ1-1	-	SVIPRAAEAF
TRBV5-1	14	-	TRBJ2-3	-	ASSFGGGPQTDTQY
TRBV7-9	16	TRBD1	TRBJ2-6	once	ASSSWRTGGAGANVLT
TRBV2	12	-	TRBJ1-3	-	ASSEGPGRYTIY
TRBV5-1	12	-	TRBJ2-7	-	ASSPLGSSYEQY
TRBV2	13	TRBD2	TRBJ2-5	-	ATSGLAGVEETQY
TRBV5-1	11	-	TRBJ2-1	-	ASSTGTYNEQF
TRBV6-5	12	-	TRBJ1-6	-	ASSSTVLNSPLH
TRBV7-2	11	-	TRBJ1-1	-	ASSTQGRTEAF
TRBV30	11	-	TRBJ2-7	few	AWSVASVREQY
TRBV10-3	15	TRBD2	TRBJ2-1	-	AISESLAGGGYNEQF
TRBV2	10	-	TRBJ1-6	-	ASRGDNSPLH
TRBV28	10	-	TRBJ1-5	many	ASSLNTQPQH
TRBV2	14	TRBD1	TRBJ1-2	-	ASTEGQNTLYGGYT
TRBV18	13	-	TRBJ2-4	-	ASSPPDLAKNIQY
TRBV2	14	TRBD1	TRBJ2-4	-	ASRAPRQGMMDIQY
TRBV3-1/TRBV3-2	13	TRBD1	TRBJ1-2	-	ASSLWDRGFYGYT
TRBV10-3	9	-	TRBJ2-7	-	AISAGYEQY